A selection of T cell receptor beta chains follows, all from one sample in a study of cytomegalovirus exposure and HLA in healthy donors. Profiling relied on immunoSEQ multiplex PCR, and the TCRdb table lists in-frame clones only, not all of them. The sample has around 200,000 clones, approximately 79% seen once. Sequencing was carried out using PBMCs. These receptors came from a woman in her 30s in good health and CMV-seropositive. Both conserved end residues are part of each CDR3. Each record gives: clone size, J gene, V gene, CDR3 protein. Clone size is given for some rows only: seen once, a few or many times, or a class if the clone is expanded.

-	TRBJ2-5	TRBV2	CASRAFGGQETQYF
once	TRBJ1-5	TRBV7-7	CASSSREGGNQPQHF
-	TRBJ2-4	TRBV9	CASSVGSPQGAAIQYF
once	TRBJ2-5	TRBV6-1	CASSEVAGVSETQYF
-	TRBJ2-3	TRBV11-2	CASSPLAGGVTDTQYF
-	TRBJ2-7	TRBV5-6	CASSLTGAYNEQYF
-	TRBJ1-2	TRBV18	CASSLTQTGTYGYTF
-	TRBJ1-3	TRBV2	CASSPDPTTGAGNTIYF
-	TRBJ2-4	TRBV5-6	CASSLRLAKNIQYF
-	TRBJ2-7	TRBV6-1	CASSEALGGSPTYEQYF
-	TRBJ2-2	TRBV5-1	CASSPRTSGGASYTGELFF
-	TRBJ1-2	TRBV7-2	CASRTDSLGYTF
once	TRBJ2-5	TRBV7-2	CASSLSAAGGQETQYF
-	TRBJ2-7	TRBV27	CASPVLRAQTLILTGVYEQYF
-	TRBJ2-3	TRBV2	CASSEVRRGTDTQYF
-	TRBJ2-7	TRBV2	CARAARTRGNSYEQYF
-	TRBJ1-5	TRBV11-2	CASSLDRGEQPQHF
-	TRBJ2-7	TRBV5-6	CASSGGFYEQYF
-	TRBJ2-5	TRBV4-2	CASSQDRGVETQYF
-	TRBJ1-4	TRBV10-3	CAIRGLGSNEKLFF
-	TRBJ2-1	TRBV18	CASSPGQGFGNEQFF
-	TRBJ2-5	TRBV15	CATSRFQAGDRETQYF
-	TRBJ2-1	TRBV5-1	CASSPGQGGNEQFF
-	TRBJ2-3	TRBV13	CASSSGGSLGDTQYF